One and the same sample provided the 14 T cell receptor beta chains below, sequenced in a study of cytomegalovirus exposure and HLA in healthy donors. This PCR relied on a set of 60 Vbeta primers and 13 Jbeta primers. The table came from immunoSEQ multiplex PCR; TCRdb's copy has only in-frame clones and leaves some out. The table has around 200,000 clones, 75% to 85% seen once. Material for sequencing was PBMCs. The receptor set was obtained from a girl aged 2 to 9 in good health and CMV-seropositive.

CDR3 sequence reads: CASRADSRNSPLHF. CDR3 DNA sequence: TGTGCCAGCAGAGCAGACAGTCGCAATTCACCCCTCCACTTT. The rearrangement links TRBV6-4 to TRBJ1-6; TRBD1 might be the D (5 bases). Germline CDR1 is MRHNA and CDR2 is SNTAGT. V gave up 6 bases and J gave up 7 bases, with 13 bases separating them. There are 14 residues in the CDR3.

CDR3: CASRERGYNEQFF. As DNA, the CDR3 is TGTGCCAGCAGGGAGAGGGGGTACAATGAGCAGTTCTTC. The chain links TRBV6-5 to TRBJ2-1; tentatively, D is TRBD1 (6 bases). Germline V gives CDR1 MNHEY, CDR2 SVGAGI. With 6 bases removed from V and 4 bases from J, the gap between germline ends came to 10 bases. The CDR3 has 13 residues.

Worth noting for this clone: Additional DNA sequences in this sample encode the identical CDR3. CDR3 DNA: TGCGCCAGCAGCTTGGCCCTAGCGGGAGAGACCCAGTACTTC. Encoded protein: CASSLALAGETQYF. The rearrangement links TRBV5-1 to TRBJ2-5, with 8 bases fitting TRBD2. The J segment lost 4 bases and the V segment lost 0 bases, leaving 2 bases of the junction unmatched. The CDR3 has 14 residues. CDR1 is SGHRS, CDR2 YFSETQ, per germline.

In DNA, the CDR3 is TGTGCCAGCAGTTTATCGAAGACCACTTGGCGGCCTAGCACAGATACGCAGTATTTT. This gives the protein CASSLSKTTWRPSTDTQYF. The chain has TRBV27 and TRBJ2-3; D is ambiguous. The CDR3 has 19 residues. V lost 0 bases and J lost 0, with 19 bases in between. Germline V gene data show CDR1 as MNHEY and CDR2 as SMNVEV (reference sequence).

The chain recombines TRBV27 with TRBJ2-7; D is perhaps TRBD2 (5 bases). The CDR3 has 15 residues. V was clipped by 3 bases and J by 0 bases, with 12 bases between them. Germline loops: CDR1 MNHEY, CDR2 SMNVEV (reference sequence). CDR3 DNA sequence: TGTGCCAGCAGTTTCGCAGCCCGGGGCTCCTACGAGCAGTACTTC. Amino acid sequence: CASSFAARGSYEQYF.

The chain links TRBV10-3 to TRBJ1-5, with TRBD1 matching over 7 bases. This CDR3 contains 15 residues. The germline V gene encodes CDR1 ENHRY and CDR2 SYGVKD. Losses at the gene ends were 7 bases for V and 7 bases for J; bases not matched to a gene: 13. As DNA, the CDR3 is TGTGCCATCAAAGACGGCGACAGGGTCGGCCAGCCCCAGCATTTT. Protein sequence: CAIKDGDRVGQPQHF.

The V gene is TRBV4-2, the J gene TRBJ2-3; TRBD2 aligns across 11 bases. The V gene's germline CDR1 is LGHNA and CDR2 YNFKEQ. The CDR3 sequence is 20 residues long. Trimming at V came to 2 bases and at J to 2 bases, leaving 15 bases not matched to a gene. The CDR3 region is CASSQKEALAGGMNTDTQYF. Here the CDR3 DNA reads TGTGCCAGCAGCCAAAAGGAAGCTCTAGCGGGGGGAATGAACACAGATACGCAGTATTTT.

DNA for the CDR3: TGTGCCACCAGCAGAGGGAGGACTCGGTCCTACGAGCAGTACTTC. Encoded protein: CATSRGRTRSYEQYF. This chain uses TRBV15 with TRBJ2-7; the D gene is possibly TRBD2 (5 bases). There are 15 residues in the CDR3. Germline V gene lookup returns CDR1 LNHNV and CDR2 YYDKDF (reference sequence). Between the trimmed V and J ends, which lost 1 base and 1 base, there was a span of 11 bases.

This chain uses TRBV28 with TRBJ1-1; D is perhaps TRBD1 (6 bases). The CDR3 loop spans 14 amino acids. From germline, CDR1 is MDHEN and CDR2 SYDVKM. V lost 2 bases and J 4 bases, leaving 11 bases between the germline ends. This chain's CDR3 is CASSLRGGTTEAFF. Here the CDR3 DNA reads TGTGCCAGCAGTTTACGGGGGGGCACCACTGAAGCTTTCTTT.

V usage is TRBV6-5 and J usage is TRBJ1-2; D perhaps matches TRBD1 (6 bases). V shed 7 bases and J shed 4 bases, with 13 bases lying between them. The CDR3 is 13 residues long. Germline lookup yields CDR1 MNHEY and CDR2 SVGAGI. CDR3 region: CASKTGRGYGYTF. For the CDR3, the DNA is TGTGCCAGCAAAACGGGCAGGGGCTATGGCTACACCTTC.

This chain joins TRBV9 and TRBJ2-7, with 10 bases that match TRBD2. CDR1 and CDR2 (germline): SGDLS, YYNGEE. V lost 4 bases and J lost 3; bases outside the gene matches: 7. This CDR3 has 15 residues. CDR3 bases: TGTGCCAGCAGCCCCGGACTAGCGGACCGCTACGAGCAGTACTTC. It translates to CASSPGLADRYEQYF.

CDR3 residues: CAWTRTSGRATETQYF. DNA of the CDR3: TGTGCCTGGACTCGGACTAGCGGGAGGGCCACGGAGACCCAGTACTTC. The J gene is TRBJ2-5, the V gene TRBV30; 15 bases match TRBD2. After removal of 4 bases from V and 5 bases from J, the junction contained 8 bases not matched to a gene. CDR3 size: 16 residues. Per the germline V gene, CDR1 is GTSNPN and CDR2 is SVGIG (reference sequence).

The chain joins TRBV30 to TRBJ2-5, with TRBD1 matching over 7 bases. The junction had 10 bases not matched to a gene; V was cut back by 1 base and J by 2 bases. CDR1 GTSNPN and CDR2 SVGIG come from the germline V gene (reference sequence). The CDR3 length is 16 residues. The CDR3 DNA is TGTGCCTGGAGTGAACCCACAGGGGTTGTACAAGAGACCCAGTACTTC. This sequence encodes CAWSEPTGVVQETQYF.

The CDR3 is CAWSVRVEAFF. The CDR3 DNA reads TGTGCCTGGAGTGTACGGGTTGAAGCTTTCTTT. This chain uses TRBV30 with TRBJ1-1; the D is unclear. Germline CDR1 GTSNPN, CDR2 SVGIG (reference sequence). The CDR3 sequence is 11 residues long. Between the trimmed V and J ends, which lost 0 bases and 7 bases, there was a span of 6 bases.